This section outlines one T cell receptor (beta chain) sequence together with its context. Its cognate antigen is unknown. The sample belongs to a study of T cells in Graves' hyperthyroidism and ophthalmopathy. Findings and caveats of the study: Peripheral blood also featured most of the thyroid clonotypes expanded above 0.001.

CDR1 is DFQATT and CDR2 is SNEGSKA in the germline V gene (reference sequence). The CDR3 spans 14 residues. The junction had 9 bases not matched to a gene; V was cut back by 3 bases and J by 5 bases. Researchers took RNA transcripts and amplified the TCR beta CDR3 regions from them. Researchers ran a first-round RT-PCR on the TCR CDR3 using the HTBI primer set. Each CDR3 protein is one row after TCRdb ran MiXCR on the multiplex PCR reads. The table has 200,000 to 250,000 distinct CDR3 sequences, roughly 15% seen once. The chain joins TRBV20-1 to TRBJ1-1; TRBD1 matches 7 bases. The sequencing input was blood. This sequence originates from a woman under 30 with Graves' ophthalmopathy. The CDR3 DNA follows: TGCAGTGCTAGTAGGGCAGGGGGTGGAACTGAAGCTTTCTTT. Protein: CSASRAGGGTEAFF.